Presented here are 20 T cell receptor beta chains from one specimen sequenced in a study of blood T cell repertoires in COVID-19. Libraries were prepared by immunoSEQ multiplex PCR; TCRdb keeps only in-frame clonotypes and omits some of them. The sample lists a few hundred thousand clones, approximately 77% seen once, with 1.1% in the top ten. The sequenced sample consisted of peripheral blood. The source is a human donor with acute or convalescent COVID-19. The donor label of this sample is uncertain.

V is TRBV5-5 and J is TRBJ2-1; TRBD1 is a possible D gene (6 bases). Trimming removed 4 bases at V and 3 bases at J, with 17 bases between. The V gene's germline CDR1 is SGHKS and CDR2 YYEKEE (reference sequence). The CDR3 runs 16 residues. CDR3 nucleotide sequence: TGTGCCAGCAGCCCAGGTACAGGGATTCTCTACAATGAGCAGTTCTTC. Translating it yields CASSPGTGILYNEQFF.

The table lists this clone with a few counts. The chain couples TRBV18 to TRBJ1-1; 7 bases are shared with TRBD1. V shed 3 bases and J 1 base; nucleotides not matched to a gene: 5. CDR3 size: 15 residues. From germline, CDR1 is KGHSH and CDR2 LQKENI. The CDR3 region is CASSPWTGPNTEAFF. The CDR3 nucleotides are TGTGCCAGCTCACCTTGGACAGGACCGAACACTGAAGCTTTCTTT.

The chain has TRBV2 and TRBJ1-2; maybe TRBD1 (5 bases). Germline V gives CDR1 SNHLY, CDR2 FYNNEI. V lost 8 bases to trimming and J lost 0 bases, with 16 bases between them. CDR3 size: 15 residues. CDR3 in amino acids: CASASEGTANYGYTF. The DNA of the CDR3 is TGTGCCAGCGCTAGCGAGGGGACTGCTAACTATGGCTACACCTTC.

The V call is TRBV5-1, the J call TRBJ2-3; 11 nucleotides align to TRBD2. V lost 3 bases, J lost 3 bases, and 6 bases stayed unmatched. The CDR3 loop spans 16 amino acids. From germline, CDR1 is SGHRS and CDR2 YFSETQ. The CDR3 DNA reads TGCGCCAGCAGCTCCCGCCCTAGCGGGAGGACAGATACGCAGTATTTT. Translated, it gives CASSSRPSGRTDTQYF.

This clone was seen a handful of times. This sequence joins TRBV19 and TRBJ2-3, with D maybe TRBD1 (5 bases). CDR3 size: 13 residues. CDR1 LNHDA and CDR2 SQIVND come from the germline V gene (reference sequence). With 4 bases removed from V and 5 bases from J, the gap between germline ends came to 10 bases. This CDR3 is CASSRQLGDTQYF. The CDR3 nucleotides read TGTGCCAGTAGTAGACAGTTGGGAGATACGCAGTATTTT.

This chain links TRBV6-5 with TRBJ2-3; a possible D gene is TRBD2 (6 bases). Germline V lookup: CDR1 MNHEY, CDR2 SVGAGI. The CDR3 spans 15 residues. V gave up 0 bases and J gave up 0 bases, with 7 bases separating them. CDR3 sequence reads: CASSYSRGSTDTQYF. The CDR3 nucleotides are TGTGCCAGCAGTTACTCCCGGGGGAGCACAGATACGCAGTATTTT.

Here the CDR3 DNA reads TGTGCCAGTAGTACGGGACTAGCGGGAGGGAGCTCCTACGAGCAGTACTTC. Protein: CASSTGLAGGSSYEQYF. The V call is TRBV19, the J call TRBJ2-7; TRBD2 agrees at 16 bases. The junction had 3 bases not matched to a gene; V was cut back by 4 bases and J by 0 bases. This CDR3 is 17 amino acids long. The germline CDR1 and CDR2 sequences are LNHDA and SQIVND (reference sequence).

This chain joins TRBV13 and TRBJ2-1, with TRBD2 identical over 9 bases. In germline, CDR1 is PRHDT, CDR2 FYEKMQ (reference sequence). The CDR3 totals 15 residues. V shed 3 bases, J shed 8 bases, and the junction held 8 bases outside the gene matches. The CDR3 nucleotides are TGTGCCAGCAGCTTCATTCTAGCGGGGTTATATGAGCAGTTCTTC. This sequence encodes CASSFILAGLYEQFF.

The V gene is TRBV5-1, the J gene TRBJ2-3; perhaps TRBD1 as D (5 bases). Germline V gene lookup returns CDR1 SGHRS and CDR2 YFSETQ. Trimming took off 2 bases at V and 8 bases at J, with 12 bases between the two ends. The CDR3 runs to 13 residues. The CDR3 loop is CASSLPDDSTQYF. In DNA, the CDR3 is TGCGCCAGCAGCTTACCGGACGACAGTACGCAGTATTTT.

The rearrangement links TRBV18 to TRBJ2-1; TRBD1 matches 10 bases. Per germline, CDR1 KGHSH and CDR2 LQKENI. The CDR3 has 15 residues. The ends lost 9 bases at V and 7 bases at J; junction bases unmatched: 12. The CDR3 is CASTAPDRGVNEQFF. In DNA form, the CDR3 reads TGTGCCAGTACCGCCCCGGACAGGGGGGTTAATGAGCAGTTCTTC.

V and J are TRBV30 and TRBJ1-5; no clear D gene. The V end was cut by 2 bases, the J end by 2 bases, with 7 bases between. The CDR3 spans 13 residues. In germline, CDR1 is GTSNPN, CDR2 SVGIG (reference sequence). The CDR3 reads CAWSKGGNQPQHF. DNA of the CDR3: TGTGCCTGGAGTAAGGGAGGCAATCAGCCCCAGCATTTT. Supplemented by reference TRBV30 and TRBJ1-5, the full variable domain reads SQTIHQWPATLVQPVGSPLSLECTVEGTSNPNLYWYRQAAGRGLQLLFYSVGIGQISSEVPQNLSASRPQDRQFILSSKKLLLSDSGFYLCAWSKGGNQPQHFGDGTRLSIL.

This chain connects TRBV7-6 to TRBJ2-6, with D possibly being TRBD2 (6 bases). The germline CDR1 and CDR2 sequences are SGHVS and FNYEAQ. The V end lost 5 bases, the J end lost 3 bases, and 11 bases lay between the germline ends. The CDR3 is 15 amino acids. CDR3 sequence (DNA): TGTGCCAGCAGCAATGGGGGAGGTGGGGCCAACGTCCTGACTTTC. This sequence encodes CASSNGGGGANVLTF.

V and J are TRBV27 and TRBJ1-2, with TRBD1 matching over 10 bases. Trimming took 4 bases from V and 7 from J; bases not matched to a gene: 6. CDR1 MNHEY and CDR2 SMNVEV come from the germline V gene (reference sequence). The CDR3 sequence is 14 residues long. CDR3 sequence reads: CASSYGQGVGGYTF. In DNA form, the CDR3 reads TGTGCCAGCAGTTATGGACAGGGGGTCGGTGGCTACACCTTC.

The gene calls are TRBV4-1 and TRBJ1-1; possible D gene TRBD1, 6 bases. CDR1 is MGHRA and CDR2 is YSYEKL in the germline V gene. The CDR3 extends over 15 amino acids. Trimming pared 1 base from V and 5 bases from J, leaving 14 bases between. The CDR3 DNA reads TGCGCCAGCAGCCAAGTCAACCGAGGGGGTACTGAAGCTTTCTTT. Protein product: CASSQVNRGGTEAFF.

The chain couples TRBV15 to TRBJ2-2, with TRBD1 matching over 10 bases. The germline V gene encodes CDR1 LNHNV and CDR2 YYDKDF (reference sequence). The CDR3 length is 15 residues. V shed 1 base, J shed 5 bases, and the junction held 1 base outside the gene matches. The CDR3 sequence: CATSRGTGGTGELFF. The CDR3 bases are TGTGCCACCAGCAGAGGGACAGGGGGGACCGGGGAGCTGTTTTTT.

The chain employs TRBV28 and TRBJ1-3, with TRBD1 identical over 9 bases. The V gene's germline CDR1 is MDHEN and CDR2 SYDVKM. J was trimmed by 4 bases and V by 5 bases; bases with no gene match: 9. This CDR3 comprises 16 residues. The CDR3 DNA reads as TGTGCCAGCAGTCCTAAACAGGGGGCCATCGGAAACACCATATATTTT. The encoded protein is CASSPKQGAIGNTIYF.

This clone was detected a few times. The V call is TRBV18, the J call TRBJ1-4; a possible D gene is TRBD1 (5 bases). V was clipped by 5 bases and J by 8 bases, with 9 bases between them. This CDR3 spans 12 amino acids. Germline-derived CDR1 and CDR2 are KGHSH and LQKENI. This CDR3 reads CASSIRGEKLFF. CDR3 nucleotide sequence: TGTGCCAGCTCAATCCGGGGGGAAAAACTGTTTTTT.

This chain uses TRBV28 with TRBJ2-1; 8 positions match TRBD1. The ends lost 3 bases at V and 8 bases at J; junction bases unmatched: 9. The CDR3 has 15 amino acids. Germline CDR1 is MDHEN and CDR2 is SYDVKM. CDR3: CASSFIGQGIDEQFF. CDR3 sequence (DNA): TGTGCCAGCAGTTTTATAGGACAGGGTATCGATGAGCAGTTCTTC.

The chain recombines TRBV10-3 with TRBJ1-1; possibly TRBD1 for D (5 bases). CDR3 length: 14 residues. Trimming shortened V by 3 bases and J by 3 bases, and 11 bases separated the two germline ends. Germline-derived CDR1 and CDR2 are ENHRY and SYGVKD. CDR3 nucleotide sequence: TGTGCCATCAGTGATCGGGGAGGGGACACTGAAGCTTTCTTT. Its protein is CAISDRGGDTEAFF.

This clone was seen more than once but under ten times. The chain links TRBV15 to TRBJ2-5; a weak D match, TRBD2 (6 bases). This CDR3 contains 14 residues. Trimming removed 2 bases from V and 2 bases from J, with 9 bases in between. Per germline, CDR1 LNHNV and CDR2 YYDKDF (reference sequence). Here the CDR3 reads CATSRPGVQETQYF. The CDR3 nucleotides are TGTGCCACCAGCAGACCGGGAGTTCAAGAGACCCAGTACTTC.